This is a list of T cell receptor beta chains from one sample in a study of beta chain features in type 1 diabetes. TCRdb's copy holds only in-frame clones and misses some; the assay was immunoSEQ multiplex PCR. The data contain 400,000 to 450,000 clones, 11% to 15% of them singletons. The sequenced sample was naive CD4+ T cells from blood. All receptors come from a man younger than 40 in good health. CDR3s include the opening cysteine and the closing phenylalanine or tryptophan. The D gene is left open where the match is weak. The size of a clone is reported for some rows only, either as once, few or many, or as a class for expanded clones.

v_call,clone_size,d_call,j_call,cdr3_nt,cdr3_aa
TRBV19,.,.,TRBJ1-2,TGTGCCAGTAGTTCTCAAAAGGGACGAGTTGGCTACACCTTC,CASSSQKGRVGYTF
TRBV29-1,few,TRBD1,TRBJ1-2,TGCAGCGTTCAACAGGGACAGGGGCATGGCTACACCTTC,CSVQQGQGHGYTF
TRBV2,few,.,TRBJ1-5,TGTGCCAGCAGTGAAGTCAGGGGAATAACGAAGGGTCAGCCCCAGCATTTT,CASSEVRGITKGQPQHF
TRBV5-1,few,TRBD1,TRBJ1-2,TGCGCCAGCAGCTTGGCCGAGGGGGCCCGCTATGGCTACACCTTC,CASSLAEGARYGYTF
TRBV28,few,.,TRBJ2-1,TGTGCCAGCAGTTTTCACGGGACACTCAATGAGCAGTTCTTC,CASSFHGTLNEQFF
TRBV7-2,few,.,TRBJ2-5,TGTGCCAGCAGCTTAGGAGGTGTGACCCAGTACTTC,CASSLGGVTQYF
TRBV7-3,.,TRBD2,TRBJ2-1,TGTGCCAGCAGCTCAAATGGAGGACTAGCGGGATTATACAATGAGCAGTTCTTC,CASSSNGGLAGLYNEQFF
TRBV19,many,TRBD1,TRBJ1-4,TGTGCCAGTACTCCAGGGGGAAACGAAAAACTGTTTTTT,CASTPGGNEKLFF
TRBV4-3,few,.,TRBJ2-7,TGCGCCAGCAGCCGAGACAGAGGCTACGAGCAGTACTTC,CASSRDRGYEQYF
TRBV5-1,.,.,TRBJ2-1,TGCGCCAGCAGCTTGGTTCCGGGGGCTAACAATGAGCAGTTCTTC,CASSLVPGANNEQFF
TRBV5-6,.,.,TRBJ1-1,TGTGCCAGCAGATCTGGTTGGGGAGCAGGCCGATACACCACTGAAGCTTTCTTT,CASRSGWGAGRYTTEAFF
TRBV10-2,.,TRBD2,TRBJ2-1,TGCGCCAGCAGTGAGGGACCGGGACTAGGCTCCTACAATGAGCAGTTCTTC,CASSEGPGLGSYNEQFF
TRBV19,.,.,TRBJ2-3,TGTGCCAGTAGTTGGACCCGGATTGTTCCAGATACGCAGTATTTT,CASSWTRIVPDTQYF
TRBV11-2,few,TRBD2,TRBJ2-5,TGTGCCAGCAGCGCTACCCCGGGACTAGCATGGGAGACCCAGTACTTC,CASSATPGLAWETQYF
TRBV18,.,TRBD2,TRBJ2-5,TGTGCCAGCTCAACGACTAGCGGTGGTGAGACCCAGTACTTC,CASSTTSGGETQYF
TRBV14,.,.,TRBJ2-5,TGTGCCAGCAGCCAAGACCTTCCAGGGTGGGAGACCCAGTACTTC,CASSQDLPGWETQYF
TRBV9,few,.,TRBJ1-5,TGTGCCAGCAGCGTAGGAGGTAGCAATCAGCCCCAGCATTTT,CASSVGGSNQPQHF
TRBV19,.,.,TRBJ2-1,TGTGCCAGTAGTATAGGGAGCTACAATGAGCAGTTCTTC,CASSIGSYNEQFF
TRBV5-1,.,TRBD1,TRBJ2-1,TGCGCCAGCAGCTTGGGTAACAGGGGTAGCGTGAATGAGCAGTTCTTC,CASSLGNRGSVNEQFF
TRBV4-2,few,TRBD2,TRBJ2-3,TGTGCCAGCAGCTTTCGACTAGCGGGAGGGAAGGGAGATACGCAGTATTTT,CASSFRLAGGKGDTQYF
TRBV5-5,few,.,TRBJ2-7,TGTGCCAGCAGCTTTCTACACGAGCAGTACTTC,CASSFLHEQYF
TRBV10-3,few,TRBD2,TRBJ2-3,TGTGCCATCAGTGAACTAGCGGGAGGAACAGATACGCAGTATTTT,CAISELAGGTDTQYF
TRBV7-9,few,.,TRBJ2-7,TGTGCCAGCAGAGCCGGGAGCACAAGCTCCTACGAGCAGTACTTC,CASRAGSTSSYEQYF
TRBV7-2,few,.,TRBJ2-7,TGTGCCAGCAGCTTAGAGGGTTGGCGTCGGGACTTC,CASSLEGWRRDF
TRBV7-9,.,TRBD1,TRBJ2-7,TGTGCCAGCAGTATCGTAACAGGGGGCCTTTACGAGCAGTACTTC,CASSIVTGGLYEQYF
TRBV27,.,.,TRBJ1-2,TGTGCCAGCCGCGACGGACCTAGGGGCTACACCTTC,CASRDGPRGYTF
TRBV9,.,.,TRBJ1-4,TGTGCCAGCAGCCCTCGGTGGGGTAACAATGAAAAACTGTTTTTT,CASSPRWGNNEKLFF
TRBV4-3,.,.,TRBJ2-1,TGCGCCAGCAGCCAACACCCCGGCGGAGTCAATGAGCAGTTCTTC,CASSQHPGGVNEQFF
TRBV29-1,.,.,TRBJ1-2,TGCAGCGTCAGGCGGCCAGGGACTAACTATGGCTACACCTTC,CSVRRPGTNYGYTF
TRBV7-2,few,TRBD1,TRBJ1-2,TGTGCCAGCAGACTGAGGGCAGGGGGATATGGCTACACCTTC,CASRLRAGGYGYTF
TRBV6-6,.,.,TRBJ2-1,TGTGCCAGCAGTTACCTCACACGTACGGGCAATGAGCAGTTCTTC,CASSYLTRTGNEQFF
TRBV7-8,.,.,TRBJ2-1,TGTGCCAGCAGCTTACCCACAGGGAACGATGAGCAGTTCTTC,CASSLPTGNDEQFF
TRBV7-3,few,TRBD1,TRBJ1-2,TGTGCCAGCAGCTCCGCAGGGGGCTATGGCTACACCTTC,CASSSAGGYGYTF
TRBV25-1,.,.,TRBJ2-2,TGTGCCAGCATTCAGGCCGGGGAGCTGTTTTTT,CASIQAGELFF
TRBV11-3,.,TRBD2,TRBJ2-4,TGTGCCAGCAGCAATAGGTGGCGGGAGGCGGGAAACATTCAGTACTTC,CASSNRWREAGNIQYF
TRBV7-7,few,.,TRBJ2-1,TGTGCTAGCAGCCTCAACAGGGGACTCAATGAGCAGTTCTTC,CASSLNRGLNEQFF
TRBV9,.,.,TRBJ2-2,TGTGCCAGCAGCCAAACCGGCCCATTCCCAGGAACCGGGGAGCTGTTTTTT,CASSQTGPFPGTGELFF
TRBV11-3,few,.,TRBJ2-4,TGTGCCAGCAGCTCGAACACGGGTCAGGCTCAGTACTTC,CASSSNTGQAQYF
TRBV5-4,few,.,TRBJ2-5,TGTGCCAGCAGCTTGGCCAGCGAGACCCAGTACTTC,CASSLASETQYF
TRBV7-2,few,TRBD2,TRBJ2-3,TGTGCCAGCAGCTTAGGGCCGGGACTAGCATACGATACGCAGTATTTT,CASSLGPGLAYDTQYF
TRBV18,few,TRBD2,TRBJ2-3,TGTGCCAGCTCACCTCTAGCGGTGATCACGGATACGCAGTATTTT,CASSPLAVITDTQYF
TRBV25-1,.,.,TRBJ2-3,TGTGCCAGCAGTGCAAAATCCGGGCTCACCACTGCGGATACGCAGTATTTT,CASSAKSGLTTADTQYF
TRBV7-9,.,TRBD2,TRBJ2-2,TGTGCCAGCACCACCGGGCCTAGCGGGCTGAGCGGGGAGCTGTTTTTT,CASTTGPSGLSGELFF
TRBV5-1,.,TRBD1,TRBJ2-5,TGCGCCAGCAGCCGCTGGGACAGCCAAGAGACCCAGTACTTC,CASSRWDSQETQYF
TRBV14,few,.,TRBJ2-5,TGTGCCAGCAGCCAATGGACGGCGTACCAAGAGACCCAGTACTTC,CASSQWTAYQETQYF
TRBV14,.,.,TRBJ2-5,TGTGCCAGCAGCAAGACAGATTTCCAAGAGACCCAGTACTTC,CASSKTDFQETQYF
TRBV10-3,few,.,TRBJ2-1,TGTGCCATCTCGGCCAGACAGGCGGACAATGAGCAGTTCTTC,CAISARQADNEQFF
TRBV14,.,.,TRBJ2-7,TGTGCCAGCAGCCGCTGGGACACATACGAGCAGTACTTC,CASSRWDTYEQYF
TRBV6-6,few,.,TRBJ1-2,TGTGCCAGCGTCGGATATGGCTACACCTTC,CASVGYGYTF
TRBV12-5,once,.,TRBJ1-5,TGTGCTAGTGGTTTGGTAACAGGGCGCAATCAGCCCCAGCATTTT,CASGLVTGRNQPQHF
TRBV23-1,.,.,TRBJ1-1,TGCGCCAGCAGTCAATCTCCCAATGAAGCTTTCTTT,CASSQSPNEAFF
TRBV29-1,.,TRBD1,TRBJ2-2,TGCAGCGTTGGCGACAGGGTCACCGGGGAGCTGTTTTTT,CSVGDRVTGELFF
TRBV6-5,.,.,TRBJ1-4,TGTGCCAGCAGTTCGGACAGATGGAATGAAAAACTGTTTTTT,CASSSDRWNEKLFF
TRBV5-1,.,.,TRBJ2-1,TGCGCCAGCAGCTTGGGAGGCAACTCCTACAATGAGCAGTTCTTC,CASSLGGNSYNEQFF
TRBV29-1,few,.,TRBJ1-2,TGCAGCGTTGGGGAAGGGCGGTTGGGGTATGGCTACACCTTC,CSVGEGRLGYGYTF